The 32 T cell receptor beta chains reported below all come from one sample, sequenced in a study of cytomegalovirus exposure and HLA in healthy donors. The primer mix had 60 Vbeta and 13 Jbeta primers. TCRdb keeps only in-frame clones here, not all; method: immunoSEQ multiplex PCR. Its listing shows 100,000 to 150,000 clones. Sample: PBMCs. The receptors stem from a man aged 25 to 40 in good health and CMV-seronegative.

The V and J genes are TRBV9 and TRBJ2-5, with no clear D. Germline CDR1 is SGDLS and CDR2 is YYNGEE. V lost 0 bases and J 2 bases, leaving 11 bases between the germline ends. This CDR3 comprises 15 residues. DNA for the CDR3: TGTGCCAGCAGCGTAGGGGCAGTTAAACAAGAGACCCAGTACTTC. Its protein is CASSVGAVKQETQYF.

The gene calls are TRBV7-3 and TRBJ1-1; tentatively, D is TRBD1 (6 bases). The germline CDR1 and CDR2 sequences are SGHTA and FQGTGA. Trimming stripped 5 bases from V and 8 bases from J, with 15 bases between. The CDR3 contains 13 residues. DNA for the CDR3: TGTGCCAGCAGCCTATCACAGGGTTTAGAAGCTTTCTTT. Its protein product is CASSLSQGLEAFF. Drawing the rest from reference TRBV7-3 and TRBJ1-1, the complete variable domain is GAGVSQTPSNKVTEKGKYVELRCDPISGHTALYWYRQSLGQGPEFLIYFQGTGAADDSGLPNDRFFAVRPEGSVSTLKIQRTERGDSAVYLCASSLSQGLEAFFGQGTRLTVV.

Written as DNA, the CDR3 is TGTGCCAGCAGCGAGGGACAGCCCACAGATACGCAGTATTTT. This sequence encodes CASSEGQPTDTQYF. The chain links TRBV6-4 to TRBJ2-3; 7 bases are shared with TRBD1. Trimming cost V 6 bases and J 2 bases; bases outside gene matches: 5. Germline assignment: CDR1 MRHNA and CDR2 SNTAGT. The CDR3 covers 14 residues.

V gene TRBV19 combines with J gene TRBJ1-1; 10 bases match TRBD1. Germline CDR1 reads LNHDA; CDR2 reads SQIVND (reference sequence). The CDR3 has 15 residues. V was pared by 8 bases and J by 5 bases, with 11 bases of the junction left unmatched. The CDR3 reads CASFSRDRGITEAFF. In DNA form, the CDR3 reads TGTGCCAGTTTTTCCCGGGACAGGGGCATTACTGAAGCTTTCTTT. The variable domain in full, with the rest retrieved from reference TRBV19 and TRBJ1-1, is DGGITQSPKYLFRKEGQNVTLSCEQNLNHDAMYWYRQDPGQGLRLIYYSQIVNDFQKGDIAEGYSVSREKKESFPLTVTSAQKNPTAFYLCASFSRDRGITEAFFGQGTRLTVV.

The chain carries TRBV7-2 and TRBJ2-5; TRBD2 agrees at 13 bases. Trimming took 2 bases from V and 7 from J; bases not matched to a gene: 16. The CDR3 contains 19 residues. Germline V gene sequence: CDR1 SGHTA, CDR2 FQGNSA. CDR3 protein: CASSLRIPTSGGSGGTQYF. The CDR3 DNA reads as TGTGCCAGCAGCTTAAGAATTCCGACTAGCGGGGGGTCTGGGGGGACCCAGTACTTC.

The rearrangement joins TRBV18 to TRBJ2-3; 7 bases agree with TRBD2. V gave up 3 bases and J gave up 0 bases; unmatched junction bases: 3. Germline V gene sequence: CDR1 KGHSH, CDR2 LQKENI. This CDR3 region has 15 residues. The CDR3 nucleotides are TGTGCCAGCTCACCGGGACTACTAAGCACAGATACGCAGTATTTT. Translated: CASSPGLLSTDTQYF.

The chain links TRBV27 to TRBJ2-7; no firm D call. V lost 7 bases and J 2 bases, leaving 12 bases between the germline ends. CDR1 and CDR2 from the germline V gene are MNHEY and SMNVEV (reference sequence). The CDR3 is 13 amino acids. The CDR3 loop is CASMKMRTYEQYF. CDR3 DNA sequence: TGTGCCAGCATGAAGATGCGGACCTACGAGCAGTACTTC.

The V call is TRBV27, the J call TRBJ1-5; a weak D match, TRBD1 (5 bases). The CDR3 is made up of 15 amino acids. The V end lost 10 bases, the J end lost 4 bases, and 20 bases lay between the germline ends. Germline CDR1 is MNHEY and CDR2 is SMNVEV (reference sequence). For the CDR3, the DNA is TGTGCCACCCCTAGATCGACAGTTAGGAATCAGCCCCAGCATTTT. Translation: CATPRSTVRNQPQHF.

This sequence joins TRBV6-5 and TRBJ2-7, with 7 bases identical to TRBD1. With 4 bases clipped from V and 12 bases from J, the junction kept 9 bases outside the gene matches. This CDR3 is built from 12 residues. Germline lookup yields CDR1 MNHEY and CDR2 SVGAGI. DNA for the CDR3: TGTGCCAGCAGTTCGGCCAGACAGGGTTGGTACTTC. It translates to CASSSARQGWYF.

With regard to this clone: Additional DNA sequences in this sample encode the identical CDR3. V is TRBV28 and J is TRBJ2-7; 7 bases agree with TRBD2. From germline, CDR1 is MDHEN and CDR2 SYDVKM. The CDR3 has 14 residues. Losses at the gene ends were 6 bases for V and 4 bases for J; bases not matched to a gene: 9. Here the CDR3 reads CASSQGGSGYEQYF. The DNA for the CDR3 is TGTGCCAGCAGCCAGGGCGGGAGTGGGTACGAGCAGTACTTC.

This chain links TRBV9 with TRBJ2-1; the match to TRBD2 covers 13 bases. The germline V gene has CDR1 SGDLS and CDR2 YYNGEE. V lost 6 bases to trimming and J lost 7 bases; unmatched junction nucleotides: 7. The CDR3 totals 15 residues. CDR3 protein: CASTRLAGGYNEQFF. The CDR3 DNA follows: TGTGCCAGCACCCGACTAGCGGGAGGCTATAATGAGCAGTTCTTC.

The V gene is TRBV13, the J gene TRBJ2-1; D gene uncertain. Germline V CDR1 and CDR2: PRHDT, FYEKMQ (reference sequence). The CDR3 extends over 14 amino acids. The V and J ends lost 5 bases and 4 bases respectively, with 12 bases between them. CDR3 sequence: CASSGPAAYNEQFF. The DNA of the CDR3 is TGTGCCAGCAGCGGCCCGGCGGCTTACAATGAGCAGTTCTTC.

The chain is built from TRBV2 and TRBJ2-1, with 8 positions matching TRBD2. This CDR3 has 14 residues. V lost 7 bases and J lost 4; bases outside the gene matches: 6. Germline lookup yields CDR1 SNHLY and CDR2 FYNNEI. The CDR3 region is CASNRAGGYNEQFF. The CDR3 DNA reads TGTGCCAGCAATCGGGCGGGGGGTTACAATGAGCAGTTCTTC.

The chain couples TRBV18 to TRBJ2-7, with 9 bases identical to TRBD1. There are 16 residues in the CDR3. Trimming cost V 4 bases and J 3 bases; bases outside gene matches: 10. From germline, CDR1 is KGHSH and CDR2 LQKENI. The DNA of the CDR3 is TGTGCCAGCTCACGGGCCCCGACAGGGGGAGACTACGAGCAGTACTTC. Translated, it gives CASSRAPTGGDYEQYF.

V usage is TRBV19 and J usage is TRBJ1-1, with TRBD1 identical over 11 bases. Germline V lookup: CDR1 LNHDA, CDR2 SQIVND (reference sequence). V lost 7 bases, J lost 3 bases, and 10 bases stayed unmatched. The CDR3 totals 16 residues. The CDR3 DNA follows: TGTGCCAGTAAACGACTCGGGACAGGGGGGGACACTGAAGCTTTCTTT. Translation gives CASKRLGTGGDTEAFF.

The V gene is TRBV6-4, the J gene TRBJ2-1; 11 positions agree with TRBD2. This CDR3 has 15 amino acids. Germline CDR1 reads MRHNA; CDR2 reads SNTAGT. Trimming removed 3 bases from V and 3 bases from J; junction bases left unmatched: 1. The CDR3 region has the DNA TGTGCCAGCAGTGAAGGGACTAGCGGCTACAATGAGCAGTTCTTC. It specifies CASSEGTSGYNEQFF.

J is TRBJ1-2 and V is TRBV29-1; 7 positions agree with TRBD1. The ends lost 7 bases at V and 5 bases at J; junction bases unmatched: 7. Germline assignment: CDR1 SQVTM and CDR2 ANQGSEA. The CDR3 totals 12 residues. The chain's CDR3 is CSGGQVEYGYTF. The CDR3 DNA reads as TGCAGCGGTGGACAGGTAGAATATGGCTACACCTTC.

The V call is TRBV6-4, the J call TRBJ2-3, with no clear D. V lost 6 bases and J 1 base, leaving 8 bases between the germline ends. CDR1 is MRHNA, CDR2 SNTAGT, per germline. The CDR3 totals 13 residues. DNA of the CDR3: TGTGCCAGCAGGGAGAGCGGCACAGATACGCAGTATTTT. This codes for CASRESGTDTQYF.

The chain couples TRBV30 to TRBJ1-2, with D perhaps TRBD1 (5 bases). V was shortened by 4 bases and J by 7 bases, with 16 bases between the two germline ends. In germline, CDR1 is GTSNPN, CDR2 SVGIG (reference sequence). The CDR3 is 13 amino acids. The CDR3 sequence is CAWTRGNSGGYTF. The CDR3 bases are TGTGCCTGGACTCGGGGGAATTCCGGTGGCTACACCTTC.

The chain recombines TRBV6-1 with TRBJ1-3; D unclear. The CDR3 length is 14 residues. Germline assignment: CDR1 MNHNS and CDR2 SASEGT. Trimming shortened V by 4 bases and J by 2 bases, and 9 bases separated the two germline ends. CDR3 in DNA: TGTGCCAGCAGTGGAGAAGTGGCTGGAAACACCATATATTTT. Translated, it gives CASSGEVAGNTIYF.

J is TRBJ2-2 and V is TRBV7-9; a possible D gene is TRBD1 (6 bases). Trimming left V 5 bases short and J 1 base short, with 11 bases between. The CDR3 is 15 amino acids. The germline CDR1 and CDR2 sequences are SEHNR and FQNEAQ (reference sequence). This CDR3 is CASSPQGLNTGELFF. The CDR3 coding sequence is TGTGCCAGCAGCCCACAGGGATTGAACACCGGGGAGCTGTTTTTT. Based on the CDR3 plus reference TRBV7-9 and TRBJ2-2, the full variable domain is DTGVSQNPRHKITKRGQNVTFRCDPISEHNRLYWYRQTLGQGPEFLTYFQNEAQLEKSRLLSDRFSAERPKGSFSTLEIQRTEQGDSAMYLCASSPQGLNTGELFFGEGSRLTVL.

V is TRBV9 and J is TRBJ1-1; 7 bases align to TRBD1. The V gene end was trimmed by 4 bases and the J gene end by 3 bases; junction bases not matched to a gene: 9. The V gene's germline CDR1 is SGDLS and CDR2 YYNGEE. The CDR3 has 15 amino acids. The CDR3, as DNA: TGTGCCAGCAGCCCATCCGGGACAGCACACACTGAAGCTTTCTTT. Translated: CASSPSGTAHTEAFF. Full variable domain (outside the CDR3, taken from reference TRBV9 and TRBJ1-1): DSGVTQTPKHLITATGQRVTLRCSPRSGDLSVYWYQQSLDQGLQFLIQYYNGEERAKGNILERFSAQQFPDLHSELNLSSLELGDSALYFCASSPSGTAHTEAFFGQGTRLTVV.

The chain is built from TRBV29-1 and TRBJ2-7, with 10 bases identical to TRBD1. Germline V CDR1 and CDR2: SQVTM, ANQGSEA. This CDR3 has 14 amino acids. V lost 5 bases, J lost 7 bases, and 11 bases stayed unmatched. This CDR3 is CSVHQPGQGMEQYF. CDR3 bases: TGCAGCGTTCATCAACCGGGACAGGGGATGGAGCAGTACTTC.

The chain couples TRBV5-1 to TRBJ2-1; D unresolved. V lost 1 base, J lost 3 bases, and 8 bases lay in between. Germline CDR1 and CDR2: SGHRS and YFSETQ. The CDR3 extends over 14 amino acids. The CDR3 reads CASSLFLSYNEQFF. DNA of the CDR3: TGCGCCAGCAGCTTGTTTCTGAGCTACAATGAGCAGTTCTTC. Together with reference TRBV5-1 and TRBJ2-1, the CDR3 gives the full variable domain: KAGVTQTPRYLIKTRGQQVTLSCSPISGHRSVSWYQQTPGQGLQFLFEYFSETQRNKGNFPGRFSGRQFSNSRSEMNVSTLELGDSALYLCASSLFLSYNEQFFGPGTRLTVL.

V is TRBV27 and J is TRBJ2-5, with 10 positions matching TRBD1. With the DNA end fitting TRBJ2-7 better, the J assignment may be wrong. In germline, CDR1 is MNHEY, CDR2 SMNVEV (reference sequence). The CDR3 has 15 amino acids. CDR3 sequence reads: CASSSRDRGLYEQYF. The CDR3 nucleotides are TGTGCCAGCAGTTCCCGGGACAGGGGACTCTACGAGCAGTACTTC.

The V and J genes are TRBV6-4 and TRBJ2-1; possible D gene TRBD1, 6 bases. CDR1 is MRHNA, CDR2 SNTAGT, per germline. V lost 2 bases, J lost 6 bases, and 11 bases lay in between. The CDR3 is 14 amino acids. CDR3 DNA: TGTGCCAGCAGTGACGGGGGCCACGGCAATGAGCAGTTCTTC. It codes for CASSDGGHGNEQFF.

The chain employs TRBV6-1 and TRBJ1-2; the match to TRBD1 covers 7 bases. J was trimmed by 7 bases and V by 6 bases; bases with no gene match: 5. Germline V lookup: CDR1 MNHNS, CDR2 SASEGT. The CDR3 contains 12 residues. The CDR3 here is CASSNYRGGYTF. CDR3 coding DNA: TGTGCCAGCAGCAATTACAGGGGTGGCTACACCTTC.

V gene TRBV18 combines with J gene TRBJ2-6; D may be TRBD1 (5 bases). The CDR3 has 15 residues. V lost 3 bases, J lost 2 bases, and 8 bases lay in between. Germline V gene data show CDR1 as KGHSH and CDR2 as LQKENI. This CDR3 reads CASSPDNAGANVLTF. The DNA of the CDR3 is TGTGCCAGCTCACCGGACAACGCTGGGGCCAACGTCCTGACTTTC.

This chain links TRBV6-9 with TRBJ2-3; D unclear. This CDR3 has 11 amino acids. The germline CDR1 and CDR2 sequences are MNHGY and SVAAGI. V was cut by 5 bases and J by 9 bases, with 9 bases left in between. The DNA of the CDR3 is TGTGCCAGCAGTCCCAGGCAGACGCAGTATTTT. Translation gives CASSPRQTQYF.

The chain carries TRBV28 and TRBJ1-1, with 8 bases fitting TRBD1. The J segment lost 5 bases and the V segment lost 4 bases, leaving 12 bases of the junction unmatched. The CDR3 is 16 amino acids. Germline V gene data show CDR1 as MDHEN and CDR2 as SYDVKM. This chain's CDR3 is CASSSTPTGVVTEAFF. DNA for the CDR3: TGTGCCAGCAGTTCGACCCCGACAGGGGTAGTGACTGAAGCTTTCTTT. Looking up the rest from reference TRBV28 and TRBJ1-1 gives the full variable domain: DVKVTQSSRYLVKRTGEKVFLECVQDMDHENMFWYRQDPGLGLRLIYFSYDVKMKEKGDIPEGYSVSREKKERFSLILESASTNQTSMYLCASSSTPTGVVTEAFFGQGTRLTVV.

This sequence joins TRBV5-3 and TRBJ2-1; the match to TRBD2 covers 9 bases. TRBV5-3 is classed as an ORF, of uncertain function. The J segment lost 0 bases and the V segment lost 4 bases, leaving 5 bases of the junction unmatched. The CDR3 runs 16 residues. As DNA, the CDR3 is TGTGCCAGAAGCAGACTAGCGGTGAGCTCCTACAATGAGCAGTTCTTC. This encodes CARSRLAVSSYNEQFF.

The genes are TRBV11-1 and TRBJ2-1; 15 bases align to TRBD2. In germline, CDR1 is SGHAT, CDR2 FQDESV (reference sequence). This CDR3 is 17 amino acids long. Losses at the gene ends were 5 bases for V and 0 bases for J; bases not matched to a gene: 2. The DNA for the CDR3 is TGTGCCAGCAGCCCGGGACTAGCGGGAGGCTCCTACAATGAGCAGTTCTTC. Its protein is CASSPGLAGGSYNEQFF.